This T cell receptor (beta chain) was profiled in a study of shared T cell receptors in the human thymus. From germline, CDR1 is SGHDN and CDR2 FVKESK. The CDR3 has 16 amino acids. V shed 1 base and J shed 6 bases, with 19 bases lying between them. Clones were sequenced by immunoSEQ multiplex PCR, and TCRdb holds only the in-frame ones, with some missing. The sample records over 650,000 clones, approximately 89% being singletons. The same data also went into a second study, on human thymus T cells. From that study: Corrective cardiac operations yielded the resected thymus tissue.

The receptor's source is a boy less than two years old with a congenital heart defect. The specimen was thymocytes. The rearrangement links TRBV14 to TRBJ2-7, with D tentatively TRBD2 (7 bases). The CDR3 loop reads CASSQGLRRGGAEQYF. The CDR3 nucleotides are TGTGCCAGCAGCCAAGGCCTCCGGAGGGGGGGTGCCGAGCAGTACTTC. The whole variable domain, remainder taken from reference TRBV14 and TRBJ2-7, is EAGVTQFPSHSVIEKGQTVTLRCDPISGHDNLYWYRRVMGKEIKFLLHFVKESKQDESGMPNNRFLAERTGGTYSTLKVQPAELEDSGVYFCASSQGLRRGGAEQYFGPGTRLTVT.